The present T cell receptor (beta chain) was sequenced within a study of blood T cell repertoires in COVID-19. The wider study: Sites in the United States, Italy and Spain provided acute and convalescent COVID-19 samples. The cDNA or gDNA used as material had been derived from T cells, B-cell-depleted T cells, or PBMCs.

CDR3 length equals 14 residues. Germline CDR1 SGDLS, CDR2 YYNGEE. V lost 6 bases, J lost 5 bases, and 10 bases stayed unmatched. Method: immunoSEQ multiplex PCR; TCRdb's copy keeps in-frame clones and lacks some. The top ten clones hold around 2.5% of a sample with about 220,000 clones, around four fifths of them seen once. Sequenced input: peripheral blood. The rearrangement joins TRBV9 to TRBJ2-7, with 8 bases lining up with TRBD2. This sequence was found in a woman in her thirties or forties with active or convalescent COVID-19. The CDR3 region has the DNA TGTGCCAGCACCCCGGGAGGGCCTTCGGACGAGCAGTACTTC. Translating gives CASTPGGPSDEQYF.